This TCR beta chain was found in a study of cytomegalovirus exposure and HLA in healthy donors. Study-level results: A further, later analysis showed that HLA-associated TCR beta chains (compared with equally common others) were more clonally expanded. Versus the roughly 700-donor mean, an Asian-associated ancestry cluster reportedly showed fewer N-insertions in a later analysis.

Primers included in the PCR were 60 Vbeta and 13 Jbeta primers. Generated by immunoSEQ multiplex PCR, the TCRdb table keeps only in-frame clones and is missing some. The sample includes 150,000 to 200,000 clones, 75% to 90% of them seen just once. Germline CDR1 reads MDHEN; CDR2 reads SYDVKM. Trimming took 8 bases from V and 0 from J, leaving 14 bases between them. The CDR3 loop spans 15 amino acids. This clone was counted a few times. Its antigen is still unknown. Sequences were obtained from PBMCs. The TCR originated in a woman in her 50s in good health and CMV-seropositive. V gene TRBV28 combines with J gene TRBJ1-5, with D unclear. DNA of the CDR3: TGTGCCAGCTCCTCCCGGGGAAATAGCAATCAGCCCCAGCATTTT. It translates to CASSSRGNSNQPQHF.